The 6 T cell receptor beta chains listed next were all sequenced from one sample in a study of cytomegalovirus exposure and HLA in healthy donors. Both 60 Vbeta primers and 13 Jbeta primers went into the PCR. The assay was immunoSEQ multiplex PCR, and TCRdb's table has in-frame clones only and misses some. The table has over 110,000 clones, approximately 82% seen once. What was sequenced was PBMCs. The receptors were sampled from a woman aged 55-75 years in good health and CMV-seropositive.

The rearrangement links TRBV7-8 to TRBJ1-2; D unresolved. V lost 8 bases and J 0 bases, leaving 10 bases between the germline ends. CDR1 and CDR2 from the germline V gene are SGHVS and FQNEAQ. This CDR3 contains 13 residues. Here the CDR3 DNA reads TGTGCCAGCTCCCAGGACTCTAACTATGGCTACACCTTC. Its translation is CASSQDSNYGYTF.

The J gene is TRBJ2-1, the V gene TRBV28, with a tentative D call TRBD2 (5 bases). Germline V gene sequence: CDR1 MDHEN, CDR2 SYDVKM. The CDR3 runs 12 residues. Trimming cost V 10 bases and J 4 bases, with 11 bases left between them. The CDR3 sequence: CATSGEYNEQFF. CDR3 sequence (DNA): TGTGCCACCTCCGGGGAGTACAATGAGCAGTTCTTC.

For this clone: It is unclear where the CDR3 begins or ends on the DNA, so no DNA is shown, and the CDR3 is as TCRdb lists it. Other DNA sequences in the same sample also yield this CDR3. The V and J genes are TRBV6-1 and TRBJ2-7; whether TRBD2, the table's D call, matches the DNA was not checked. The CDR3 extends over 21 residues, inclusive of both ends. Germline V gene sequence: CDR1 MNHNS, CDR2 SASEGT. This CDR3 reads CASSEAAGGLRAVLRAYEQYF.

The V call is TRBV28, the J call TRBJ2-2; 8 positions match TRBD2. CDR1 and CDR2 (germline): MDHEN, SYDVKM. The CDR3 contains 13 residues. With 7 bases clipped from V and 5 bases from J, the junction kept 3 bases outside the gene matches. CDR3 loop: CASMVAGTGELFF. CDR3 in DNA: TGTGCCAGCATGGTAGCGGGGACCGGGGAGCTGTTTTTT. The full variable domain, rest sourced from reference TRBV28 and TRBJ2-2, is DVKVTQSSRYLVKRTGEKVFLECVQDMDHENMFWYRQDPGLGLRLIYFSYDVKMKEKGDIPEGYSVSREKKERFSLILESASTNQTSMYLCASMVAGTGELFFGEGSRLTVL.

The gene calls are TRBV13 and TRBJ1-2, with 7 bases identical to TRBD1. The trim removed 2 bases at V and 4 bases at J, leaving 4 bases unmatched. The CDR3 sequence is 14 residues long. Germline CDR1 and CDR2: PRHDT and FYEKMQ (reference sequence). CDR3 nucleotide sequence: TGTGCCAGCAGCTTAAGAGGGGGCGGCTATGGCTACACCTTC. The encoded protein is CASSLRGGGYGYTF.

This chain links TRBV7-9 with TRBJ2-7; 9 bases fit TRBD1. Per the germline V gene, CDR1 is SEHNR and CDR2 is FQNEAQ (reference sequence). V lost 4 bases, J lost 6 bases, and 10 bases stayed unmatched. This CDR3 comprises 15 residues. The CDR3, as DNA: TGTGCCAGCAGCTCGAGACAGGGGGACTTTAGCGAGCAGTACTTC. This encodes CASSSRQGDFSEQYF.